A selection of T cell receptor beta chains follows, all from one sample in a study of shared clonotypes between healthy human individuals. TCRdb's table, derived via immunoSEQ multiplex PCR, lists solely in-frame clones and lacks some. The sample contains about 450,000 clones, roughly 77% of which appear only once. The sequencing input was PBMCs. The receptor set was obtained from a woman aged 40 to 49 in good health. Some clones in this sample may be carry-over from other donors' samples. The CDR3 runs from the conserved cysteine through the conserved F or W. Each record gives: CDR3 length, J gene, D gene, V gene, clone size, CDR3 protein, CDR3 DNA. D genes are given only for firm matches. For some rows the clone size is stated as once, few or many, or as a class when expanded; others skip it.

cdr3_length: 15
j_call: TRBJ1-1
d_call: .
v_call: TRBV6-5
clone_size: .
cdr3_aa: CASSYGAGRNTEAFF
cdr3_nt: TGTGCCAGCAGTTACGGGGCAGGGAGGAACACTGAAGCTTTCTTT

cdr3_length: 11
j_call: TRBJ1-1
d_call: .
v_call: TRBV20-1
clone_size: .
cdr3_aa: CSAPGHPEAFF
cdr3_nt: TGCAGTGCTCCTGGACATCCTGAAGCTTTCTTT

cdr3_length: 15
j_call: TRBJ2-2
d_call: .
v_call: TRBV7-2
clone_size: .
cdr3_aa: CASSFRDGYTGELFF
cdr3_nt: TGTGCCAGCAGCTTCCGGGACGGATACACCGGGGAGCTGTTTTTT

cdr3_length: 16
j_call: TRBJ1-3
d_call: .
v_call: TRBV21-1
clone_size: .
cdr3_aa: CASSARQGGSGNTIYF
cdr3_nt: TGTGCCAGCAGCGCCCGACAGGGTGGCTCTGGAAACACCATATATTTT

cdr3_length: 14
j_call: TRBJ2-3
d_call: .
v_call: TRBV4-3
clone_size: once
cdr3_aa: CASSQEFFTDTQYF
cdr3_nt: TGCGCCAGCAGCCAAGAGTTCTTTACGGATACGCAGTATTTT

cdr3_length: 15
j_call: TRBJ2-1
d_call: .
v_call: TRBV11-3
clone_size: .
cdr3_aa: CASSLGGPSYNEQFF
cdr3_nt: TGTGCCAGCAGCTTAGGGGGACCCTCCTACAATGAGCAGTTCTTC

cdr3_length: 15
j_call: TRBJ2-3
d_call: .
v_call: TRBV28
clone_size: .
cdr3_aa: CASGTTGSGGGTQYF
cdr3_nt: TGTGCCAGCGGGACCACAGGGTCGGGTGGTGGTACGCAGTATTTT

cdr3_length: 15
j_call: TRBJ2-3
d_call: TRBD2
v_call: TRBV29-1
clone_size: few
cdr3_aa: CSVGAGTSGTDTQYF
cdr3_nt: TGCAGCGTCGGAGCCGGGACTAGCGGCACAGATACGCAGTATTTT

cdr3_length: 14
j_call: TRBJ1-4
d_call: TRBD1
v_call: TRBV18
clone_size: .
cdr3_aa: CASSPDRASEKLFF
cdr3_nt: TGTGCCAGCTCACCGGACAGGGCATCCGAAAAACTGTTTTTT

cdr3_length: 13
j_call: TRBJ1-5
d_call: .
v_call: TRBV2
clone_size: few
cdr3_aa: CASSTPGGQPQHF
cdr3_nt: TGTGCCAGCAGTACCCCGGGCGGTCAGCCCCAGCATTTT

cdr3_length: 16
j_call: TRBJ2-1
d_call: TRBD2
v_call: TRBV7-9
clone_size: few
cdr3_aa: CASSLAEVGRAREQFF
cdr3_nt: TGTGCCAGCAGCTTAGCTGAAGTCGGGAGGGCCCGGGAGCAGTTCTTC

cdr3_length: 14
j_call: TRBJ2-7
d_call: .
v_call: TRBV7-2
clone_size: .
cdr3_aa: CASSLGLGSYEQYF
cdr3_nt: TGTGCCAGCAGCTTGGGTTTGGGGTCATACGAGCAGTACTTC

cdr3_length: 13
j_call: TRBJ1-1
d_call: .
v_call: TRBV7-9
clone_size: .
cdr3_aa: CASKAGQLSEAFF
cdr3_nt: TGTGCCAGCAAGGCAGGGCAATTATCTGAAGCTTTCTTT

cdr3_length: 11
j_call: TRBJ1-1
d_call: .
v_call: TRBV20-1
clone_size: few
cdr3_aa: CSAPGGSEAFF
cdr3_nt: TGCAGTGCCCCGGGGGGTTCTGAAGCTTTCTTT

cdr3_length: 16
j_call: TRBJ2-3
d_call: .
v_call: TRBV5-1
clone_size: .
cdr3_aa: CASSSPQGLLTDTQYF
cdr3_nt: TGCGCCAGCAGCTCCCCACAGGGCCTCCTCACAGATACGCAGTATTTT

cdr3_length: 13
j_call: TRBJ1-1
d_call: TRBD1
v_call: TRBV6-1
clone_size: .
cdr3_aa: CASEDRLSTEAFF
cdr3_nt: TGTGCCAGCGAGGACAGGTTGAGCACTGAAGCTTTCTTT

cdr3_length: 18
j_call: TRBJ1-2
d_call: .
v_call: TRBV28
clone_size: .
cdr3_aa: CASSPLTLGLGPNYGYTF
cdr3_nt: TGTGCCAGCAGTCCACTTACCCTAGGACTTGGCCCTAACTATGGCTACACCTTC

cdr3_length: 14
j_call: TRBJ1-2
d_call: .
v_call: TRBV19
clone_size: .
cdr3_aa: CASSIGGTNYGYTF
cdr3_nt: TGTGCCAGTAGTATCGGGGGAACTAACTATGGCTACACCTTC

cdr3_length: 15
j_call: TRBJ1-5
d_call: TRBD1
v_call: TRBV2
clone_size: few
cdr3_aa: CASSREGQENQPQHF
cdr3_nt: TGTGCCAGCAGCCGAGAGGGACAGGAGAATCAGCCCCAGCATTTT

cdr3_length: 13
j_call: TRBJ1-1
d_call: .
v_call: TRBV14
clone_size: few
cdr3_aa: CASSQDQNTEAFF
cdr3_nt: TGTGCCAGCAGCCAAGATCAGAACACTGAAGCTTTCTTT

cdr3_length: 15
j_call: TRBJ2-5
d_call: .
v_call: TRBV4-3
clone_size: .
cdr3_aa: CASSQARQAGETQYF
cdr3_nt: TGCGCCAGCAGCCAAGCCCGGCAGGCTGGGGAGACCCAGTACTTC

cdr3_length: 15
j_call: TRBJ1-5
d_call: .
v_call: TRBV4-2
clone_size: .
cdr3_aa: CASSQEAGMDQPQHF
cdr3_nt: TGTGCCAGCAGCCAAGAGGCGGGTATGGATCAGCCCCAGCATTTT

cdr3_length: 17
j_call: TRBJ2-1
d_call: .
v_call: TRBV28
clone_size: .
cdr3_aa: CASSLATRSGTYNEQFF
cdr3_nt: TGTGCCAGCAGTTTAGCCACGCGGAGCGGCACATACAATGAGCAGTTCTTC

cdr3_length: 14
j_call: TRBJ2-7
d_call: TRBD1
v_call: TRBV25-1
clone_size: many
cdr3_aa: CASSRTGGTYEQYF
cdr3_nt: TGTGCCAGCAGTCGGACAGGGGGCACATACGAGCAGTACTTC